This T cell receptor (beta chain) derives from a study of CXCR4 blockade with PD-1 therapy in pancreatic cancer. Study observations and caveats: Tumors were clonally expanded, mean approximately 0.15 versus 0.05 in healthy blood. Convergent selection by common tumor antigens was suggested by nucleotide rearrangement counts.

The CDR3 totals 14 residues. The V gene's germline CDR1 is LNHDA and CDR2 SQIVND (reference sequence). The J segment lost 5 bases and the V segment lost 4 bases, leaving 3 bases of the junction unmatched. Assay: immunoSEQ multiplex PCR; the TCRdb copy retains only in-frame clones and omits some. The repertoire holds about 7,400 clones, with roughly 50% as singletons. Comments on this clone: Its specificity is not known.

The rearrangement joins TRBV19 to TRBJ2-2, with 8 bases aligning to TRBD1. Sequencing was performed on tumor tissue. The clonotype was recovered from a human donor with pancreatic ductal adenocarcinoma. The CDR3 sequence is CASSRTGWTGELFF. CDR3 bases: TGTGCCAGTAGTAGGACAGGGTGGACCGGGGAGCTGTTTTTT.